One T cell receptor beta chain is described in this entry. The sample comes from a study of control samples from healthy donors and cancer patients. Sequenced by immunoSEQ multiplex PCR; TCRdb stores in-frame clones only, minus some. The repertoire holds 77,000 or so clones, with 90% to 95% as singletons. The sample was blood. The TCR sequence derives from a man between 25 and 39 years old in good health.

The CDR3 region is CAWSIERVTYEQFF. CDR3 coding DNA: TGTGCCTGGAGTATCGAGAGGGTTACCTATGAGCAGTTCTTC. The chain is built from TRBV30 and TRBJ2-1; D is possibly TRBD2 (5 bases). The CDR3 runs 14 residues. The ends were cut back, 2 bases at V and 8 bases at J, with 16 bases in the middle. The germline V gene has CDR1 GTSNPN and CDR2 SVGIG (reference sequence). The variable domain in full, completed from reference TRBV30 and TRBJ2-1, reads SQTIHQWPATLVQPVGSPLSLECTVEGTSNPNLYWYRQAAGRGLQLLFYSVGIGQISSEVPQNLSASRPQDRQFILSSKKLLLSDSGFYLCAWSIERVTYEQFFGPGTRLTVL.